Below are 25 T cell receptor beta chains sequenced from a single sample in a study of T cell responses to AZD1222 COVID-19 vaccine. Sequencing used immunoSEQ multiplex PCR; TCRdb keeps in-frame clones, though not all of them. The profile shows about 110,000 clones, about 91% of them singletons. The specimen comprised peripheral blood, sampled on day 0 of AZD1222 vaccination. The receptors were gathered from an adult in good health.

The J gene is TRBJ1-2, the V gene TRBV9, with TRBD1 matching over 10 bases. The J segment lost 4 bases and the V segment lost 3 bases, leaving 0 bases of the junction unmatched. Germline V gene lookup returns CDR1 SGDLS and CDR2 YYNGEE. There are 13 residues in the CDR3. CDR3: CASSGTGGYGYTF. DNA of the CDR3: TGTGCCAGCAGCGGGACAGGGGGCTATGGCTACACCTTC.

The chain is built from TRBV7-6 and TRBJ2-5; D not resolved. V lost 6 bases to trimming and J lost 2 bases, with 4 bases between them. The germline gives CDR1 SGHVS, CDR2 FNYEAQ. The CDR3 is 11 residues long. The CDR3 DNA sequence: TGTGCCAGCAGTCGACAAGAGACCCAGTACTTC. Translating it yields CASSRQETQYF.

The chain uses TRBV6-5 and TRBJ2-7, with 9 bases matching TRBD1. V was clipped by 5 bases and J by 5 bases; unmatched bases: 7. This CDR3 is built from 14 residues. Germline V gene data show CDR1 as MNHEY and CDR2 as SVGAGI. The CDR3 region is CASSRRDRADEQYF. Here the CDR3 DNA reads TGTGCCAGCAGTAGACGGGACAGGGCGGACGAGCAGTACTTC.

The rearrangement joins TRBV6-2 or TRBV6-3 to TRBJ2-1; 8 bases match TRBD2. The V gene end was trimmed by 6 bases and the J gene end by 7 bases; junction bases not matched to a gene: 14. CDR1 MNHEY and CDR2 SVGEGT come from the germline V gene. The CDR3 runs 16 residues. The CDR3 bases are TGTGCCAGCAGCTTGAAAAACGGGGGGGCGCGAAATGAGCAGTTCTTC. This gives the protein CASSLKNGGARNEQFF.

The chain has TRBV10-3 and TRBJ2-7; 11 bases align to TRBD1. This CDR3 region has 16 residues. The trim removed 2 bases at V and 0 bases at J, leaving 3 bases unmatched. Germline CDR1 reads ENHRY; CDR2 reads SYGVKD. CDR3 amino acids: CAISEGGQGGSYEQYF. The CDR3 DNA is TGTGCCATCAGTGAGGGGGGACAGGGGGGCTCCTACGAGCAGTACTTC.

The DNA of the CDR3 is TGTGCCAGCAGCTTAGACACGGTGTCACCCCTCCACTTT. Its translation is CASSLDTVSPLHF. The chain joins TRBV11-2 to TRBJ1-6; no reliable D call. The CDR3 is 13 amino acids. V lost 0 bases to trimming and J lost 10 bases, with 7 bases between them. Germline lookup yields CDR1 SGHAT and CDR2 FQNNGV.

The V gene is TRBV28, the J gene TRBJ1-3; weak D call: TRBD1 (6 bases). V was cut by 5 bases and J by 1 base, with 15 bases left in between. Germline V gene data show CDR1 as MDHEN and CDR2 as SYDVKM. CDR3 length equals 16 residues. DNA of the CDR3: TGTGCCAGCAGTACCACAGGGTTTGGTTCTGGAAACACCATATATTTT. The encoded protein is CASSTTGFGSGNTIYF.

This sequence joins TRBV5-1 and TRBJ2-5; 11 nucleotides match TRBD2. The length of the CDR3 is 15 residues. Germline CDR1 SGHRS, CDR2 YFSETQ. V was pared by 0 bases and J by 2 bases, with 0 bases of the junction left unmatched. The CDR3: CASSLVAGGQETQYF. The CDR3 region has the DNA TGCGCCAGCAGCTTGGTAGCGGGGGGGCAAGAGACCCAGTACTTC.

On this clone: Its ends do not fully match the called genes, so a read error is possible. The rearrangement uses TRBV7-7 and TRBJ2-5, with 13 bases aligning to TRBD2. This CDR3 is built from 15 residues. In germline, CDR1 is SSHAT, CDR2 FNYEAQ (reference sequence). CDR3 DNA: TGTGCTAGCAGCACTAGCGGGGGGGCGAGGGAGACCCAGTACTTC. Translated: CASSTSGGARETQYF. The variable domain in full, completed from reference TRBV7-7 and TRBJ2-5, reads GAGVSQSPRYKVTKRGQDVTLRCDPISSHATLYWYQQALGQGPEFLTYFNYEAQPDKSGLPSDRFSAERPEGSISTLTIQRTEQRDSAMYRCASSTSGGARETQYFGPGTRLLVL.

Points on this clone: Different DNA sequences within this sample yield the same CDR3. The J gene is TRBJ1-6, the V gene TRBV9, with D unclear. V lost 0 bases and J 4 bases, leaving 8 bases between the germline ends. This CDR3 has 15 amino acids. CDR1 is SGDLS and CDR2 is YYNGEE in the germline V gene. In nucleotides, the CDR3 is TGTGCCAGCAGCGTAGAGGGCAGTTATAATTCACCCCTCCACTTT. As protein: CASSVEGSYNSPLHF. The whole variable domain, remainder taken from reference TRBV9 and TRBJ1-6, is DSGVTQTPKHLITATGQRVTLRCSPRSGDLSVYWYQQSLDQGLQFLIQYYNGEERAKGNILERFSAQQFPDLHSELNLSSLELGDSALYFCASSVEGSYNSPLHFGNGTRLTVT.

This chain connects TRBV4-3 to TRBJ2-3, with 8 bases matching TRBD1. CDR3 length equals 16 residues. Germline CDR1 is LGHNA and CDR2 is YSLEER. Germline trimming cut 1 base from V and 4 bases from J; bases unmatched to any gene: 7. CDR3 in DNA: TGCGCCAGCAGCCAAGGGGCACAGGGGGTGTCAGATACGCAGTATTTT. Residues: CASSQGAQGVSDTQYF.

This chain uses TRBV7-9 with TRBJ2-2; TRBD2 might be the D (6 bases). Trimming cost V 5 bases and J 0 bases, with 13 bases left between them. This CDR3 contains 16 residues. Germline values: CDR1 SEHNR, CDR2 FQNEAQ (reference sequence). The CDR3 nucleotides are TGTGCCAGCAGCCATCTCGGAGGGGCGAACACCGGGGAGCTGTTTTTT. It encodes CASSHLGGANTGELFF.

The chain uses TRBV6-5 and TRBJ1-6, with unresolved D. The CDR3 is 12 amino acids. CDR1 is MNHEY and CDR2 is SVGAGI in the germline V gene. Trimming pared 2 bases from V and 9 bases from J, leaving 5 bases between. CDR3 DNA sequence: TGTGCCAGCAGTTACGGTAGTTCACCCCTCCACTTT. Translation: CASSYGSSPLHF.

This rearrangement joins TRBV6-2 or TRBV6-3 to TRBJ2-4, with 9 nucleotides matching TRBD1. CDR1 and CDR2 from the germline V gene are MNHEY and SVGEGT. J gave up 1 base and V 6 bases, and 10 bases lay outside the gene matches. The CDR3 runs 17 residues. The CDR3: CASSKRTGDWAKNIQYF. The CDR3 nucleotides are TGTGCCAGCAGCAAGAGGACAGGGGACTGGGCCAAAAACATTCAGTACTTC.

The J gene is TRBJ2-5, the V gene TRBV15; D possibly corresponds to TRBD2 (5 bases). The germline CDR1 and CDR2 sequences are LNHNV and YYDKDF (reference sequence). The length of the CDR3 is 15 residues. V was pared by 3 bases and J by 7 bases, with 18 bases between. The CDR3 is CATSRSGSKKGTQYF. The CDR3 bases are TGTGCCACCAGCAGGAGCGGTAGTAAGAAGGGGACCCAGTACTTC.

The J gene is TRBJ2-1, the V gene TRBV7-3, with D perhaps matching TRBD2 (6 bases). Trimming took 2 bases from V and 9 from J, leaving 11 bases between them. This CDR3 spans 13 amino acids. The germline gives CDR1 SGHTA, CDR2 FQGTGA. The CDR3 DNA is TGTGCCAGCAGCTTATTGGTGGGGGGTGAGCAGTTCTTC. Amino acid sequence: CASSLLVGGEQFF.

The rearrangement joins TRBV5-4 to TRBJ1-2; 8 positions match TRBD1. Germline lookup yields CDR1 SGHNT and CDR2 YYREEE (reference sequence). V shed 4 bases, J shed 3 bases, and the junction held 8 bases outside the gene matches. The CDR3 spans 15 residues. CDR3: CASSPRTGLDYGYTF. Here the CDR3 DNA reads TGTGCCAGCAGCCCCCGGACAGGGCTTGACTATGGCTACACCTTC.

The rearrangement uses TRBV7-9 and TRBJ1-2; a possible D gene is TRBD1 (5 bases). Germline assignment: CDR1 SEHNR and CDR2 FQNEAQ (reference sequence). The CDR3 contains 18 residues. Trimming took off 5 bases at V and 11 bases at J, with 33 bases between the two ends. CDR3: CASSDVYSDRDLHFVYTF. The CDR3 nucleotides are TGTGCCAGCAGCGACGTATATAGCGACAGAGATCTTCATTTTGTGTACACCTTC.

This rearrangement joins TRBV7-9 to TRBJ1-4; TRBD1 is a possible D gene (6 bases). The germline V gene encodes CDR1 SEHNR and CDR2 FQNEAQ (reference sequence). V was shortened by 3 bases and J by 4 bases, with 9 bases between the two germline ends. CDR3 length equals 14 residues. CDR3 sequence (DNA): TGTGCCAGCAGCTTGGACAGCTATAATGAAAAACTGTTTTTT. This codes for CASSLDSYNEKLFF.

V gene TRBV5-1 combines with J gene TRBJ1-4; D gene uncertain. The length of the CDR3 is 17 residues. CDR1 and CDR2 (germline): SGHRS, YFSETQ. Trimming took 4 bases from V and 8 from J, leaving 24 bases between them. The CDR3 DNA sequence: TGCGCCAGCAGCCCCGACCAATCGCGGAATGTTAAAGAAAAACTGTTTTTT. Protein product: CASSPDQSRNVKEKLFF.

The genes are TRBV5-1 and TRBJ1-5; no firm D call. This CDR3 contains 15 residues. V dropped 0 bases and J dropped 2 bases, with 9 bases sitting between them. Germline V lookup: CDR1 SGHRS, CDR2 YFSETQ. The CDR3 sequence is CASSLEGKGNQPQHF. The CDR3 DNA reads as TGCGCCAGCAGCTTGGAAGGGAAGGGCAATCAGCCCCAGCATTTT.

The chain uses TRBV19 and TRBJ1-4, with unresolved D. Germline V gene data show CDR1 as LNHDA and CDR2 as SQIVND (reference sequence). This CDR3 is 15 amino acids long. The germline V and J ends were trimmed by 4 bases and 1 base, with 10 bases remaining between them. The CDR3 sequence: CASSTQGGTNEKLFF. The CDR3 DNA is TGTGCCAGTAGTACCCAAGGCGGAACTAATGAAAAACTGTTTTTT. Supplemented by reference TRBV19 and TRBJ1-4, the full variable domain reads DGGITQSPKYLFRKEGQNVTLSCEQNLNHDAMYWYRQDPGQGLRLIYYSQIVNDFQKGDIAEGYSVSREKKESFPLTVTSAQKNPTAFYLCASSTQGGTNEKLFFGSGTQLSVL.

The chain couples TRBV24-1 to TRBJ2-1; D is perhaps TRBD1 or TRBD2 (5 bases each). The CDR3 contains 18 residues. Germline values: CDR1 KGHDR, CDR2 SFDVKD. Trimming took 0 bases from V and 2 from J, leaving 16 bases between them. The CDR3 protein is CATSDLTPRDGAYNEQFF. The CDR3 bases are TGTGCCACCAGTGATTTGACCCCCCGGGACGGAGCCTACAATGAGCAGTTCTTC.

The gene calls are TRBV15 and TRBJ1-1; D is perhaps TRBD1 (5 bases). The CDR3 is 15 amino acids. The germline gives CDR1 LNHNV, CDR2 YYDKDF (reference sequence). V was trimmed by 8 bases and J by 4 bases, leaving 20 bases between them. CDR3 sequence reads: CATGLIGGWSTEAFF. The DNA of the CDR3 is TGTGCCACCGGACTAATTGGGGGTTGGAGCACTGAAGCTTTCTTT.

The chain carries TRBV19 and TRBJ1-1; no firm D call. V was pared by 3 bases and J by 1 base, with 9 bases between. Germline-derived CDR1 and CDR2 are LNHDA and SQIVND (reference sequence). The CDR3 has 14 amino acids. DNA of the CDR3: TGTGCCAGTAGTATCAATCAACAGAACACTGAAGCTTTCTTT. Amino acids: CASSINQQNTEAFF.